These T cell receptor beta chains were read from a single sample in a study of TIL therapy for anti-PD-1-resistant metastatic lung cancer. Measured with immunoSEQ multiplex PCR; TCRdb has only the in-frame clones, and not every one. The table lists about 50,000 clones, 70% to 85% of them singletons. The sequences come from tumor tissue, collected at baseline. The source is a person between 30 and 79 years old with non-small cell lung cancer. Each CDR3 is given with its conserved first and last residue. Each record gives: D gene, V gene, clone size, J gene, CDR3 protein, CDR3 DNA. D genes are given only for firm matches. Rows give clone size only sometimes, using once, few, many, or a class for an expanded clone.

-	TRBV27	-	TRBJ1-1	CASSRLGAGAEAFF	TGTGCCAGCAGCCGACTGGGGGCGGGAGCCGAAGCTTTCTTT
-	TRBV27	-	TRBJ2-7	CASIDSSSYEQYF	TGTGCCAGCATTGACTCTAGCTCCTACGAGCAGTACTTC
-	TRBV18	-	TRBJ2-5	CASSLEGETQYF	TGTGCCAGCTCTTTAGAGGGAGAGACCCAGTACTTC
-	TRBV5-1	-	TRBJ2-3	CASSLGGISTDTQYF	TGCGCCAGCAGCTTGGGGGGGATAAGCACAGATACGCAGTATTTT
TRBD2	TRBV10-2	few	TRBJ2-7	CASSVSGLAYEQYF	TGCGCCAGCAGTGTTAGCGGGTTAGCCTACGAGCAGTACTTC
TRBD2	TRBV6-4	-	TRBJ2-1	CASSVLAGGKDEQFF	TGTGCCAGCAGTGTACTAGCGGGAGGGAAGGATGAGCAGTTCTTC
TRBD1	TRBV30	-	TRBJ1-2	CAWRTGKDYGYTF	TGTGCCTGGAGGACAGGGAAAGACTATGGCTACACCTTC
TRBD1	TRBV7-9	once	TRBJ2-7	CASSLSPGTGVYEQYF	TGTGCCAGCAGCTTATCCCCCGGGACAGGGGTCTACGAGCAGTACTTC
-	TRBV6-1	-	TRBJ1-2	CASSESGRANYGYTF	TGTGCCAGCAGTGAATCGGGCAGAGCTAACTATGGCTACACCTTC
TRBD1	TRBV10-2	-	TRBJ1-6	CASSWDSRRSNSPLHF	TGCGCCAGCAGTTGGGACAGCAGACGTAGTAATTCACCCCTCCACTTT
-	TRBV5-6	few	TRBJ2-2	CASSQNPWGGELFF	TGTGCCAGCAGCCAGAACCCCTGGGGCGGGGAGCTGTTTTTT
TRBD1	TRBV2	-	TRBJ2-7	CASRNTGTGGHEQYF	TGTGCCAGCAGGAATACCGGGACAGGGGGCCACGAGCAGTACTTC
TRBD1	TRBV4-3	once	TRBJ2-2	CASSQDDRGKGTGELFF	TGCGCCAGCAGCCAAGATGACAGGGGGAAAGGAACCGGGGAGCTGTTTTTT
TRBD1	TRBV7-9	-	TRBJ1-1	CASSLVGQGDAEAFF	TGTGCCAGCAGCTTAGTGGGACAGGGGGACGCTGAAGCTTTCTTT
-	TRBV10-2	once	TRBJ2-2	CASTRPGETGELFF	TGCGCCAGCACCCGACCGGGGGAGACCGGGGAGCTGTTTTTT
-	TRBV7-6	-	TRBJ2-5	CASSPGDQETQYF	TGTGCCAGCAGCCCCGGGGACCAAGAGACCCAGTACTTC
TRBD1	TRBV12-5	-	TRBJ2-1	CASASTGATYNEQFF	TGTGCTAGTGCCTCGACAGGGGCAACCTACAATGAGCAGTTCTTC